Listed below are T cell receptor beta chains from one sample, sequenced in a study of identical twins. TCRdb passed the 5' RACE reads through MiXCR, listing each CDR3 protein once. There are approximately 620,000 distinct CDR3 sequences in the sample; 8% to 9% occur only once, and 0.75% to 1% lies in the top ten. These data were also filed under a second study, of yellow fever vaccine responses in identical twins.

The specimen sequenced was PBMCs. These receptors originate from a woman aged 18-29 years in good health. CDR3s include the opening cysteine and the closing phenylalanine or tryptophan. A D gene is named only where the DNA matches it firmly. The size field is filled for only some rows; it gives once, few, many or a size class.

CDR3 length: 15
V gene: TRBV11-2
clone size: few
J gene: TRBJ2-2
D gene: TRBD1
CDR3 protein: CASRERQGAAGELFF
CDR3 DNA: TGTGCCAGCAGGGAAAGACAGGGAGCGGCCGGGGAGCTGTTTTTT

CDR3 length: 15
V gene: TRBV6-5
clone size: few
J gene: TRBJ2-5
D gene: NA
CDR3 protein: CASSYNLRPQETQYF
CDR3 DNA: TGTGCCAGCAGTTACAACCTCAGGCCACAAGAGACCCAGTACTTC

CDR3 length: 14
V gene: TRBV5-1
clone size: NA
J gene: TRBJ2-5
D gene: TRBD1
CDR3 protein: CASSVRGLEETQYF
CDR3 DNA: TGCGCCAGCAGCGTTAGGGGGCTGGAGGAGACCCAGTACTTC

CDR3 length: 10
V gene: TRBV20-1
clone size: NA
J gene: TRBJ1-2
D gene: NA
CDR3 protein: CSALLYGYTF
CDR3 DNA: TGCAGTGCCCTCCTATATGGCTACACCTTC

CDR3 length: 19
V gene: TRBV2
clone size: NA
J gene: TRBJ2-2
D gene: TRBD2
CDR3 protein: CTLREPGLAAPPNTGELFF
CDR3 DNA: TGTACCCTCAGGGAACCGGGACTAGCGGCCCCCCCGAACACCGGGGAGCTGTTTTTT

CDR3 length: 14
V gene: TRBV6-2/TRBV6-3
clone size: many
J gene: TRBJ1-3
D gene: NA
CDR3 protein: CASTNGGNGNTIYF
CDR3 DNA: TGTGCCAGCACCAACGGGGGGAACGGAAACACCATATATTTT

CDR3 length: 16
V gene: TRBV7-9
clone size: many
J gene: TRBJ2-1
D gene: NA
CDR3 protein: CASSPRVGSSYNEQFF
CDR3 DNA: TGTGCCAGCAGCCCACGAGTGGGGAGCTCCTACAATGAGCAGTTCTTC

CDR3 length: 13
V gene: TRBV12-3/TRBV12-4
clone size: NA
J gene: TRBJ1-1
D gene: NA
CDR3 protein: CASSFWVETEAFF
CDR3 DNA: TGTGCCAGCAGTTTTTGGGTAGAGACTGAAGCTTTCTTT

CDR3 length: 14
V gene: TRBV27
clone size: many
J gene: TRBJ2-1
D gene: TRBD2
CDR3 protein: CASSLVGGGNEQFF
CDR3 DNA: TGTGCCAGCAGTTTGGTGGGGGGGGGTAATGAGCAGTTCTTC

CDR3 length: 14
V gene: TRBV10-3
clone size: few
J gene: TRBJ2-3
D gene: TRBD1
CDR3 protein: CAISGGQGTDTQYF
CDR3 DNA: TGTGCCATCAGCGGAGGACAGGGGACAGATACGCAGTATTTT

CDR3 length: 17
V gene: TRBV7-8
clone size: NA
J gene: TRBJ2-1
D gene: TRBD1
CDR3 protein: CASSPRGTGGASNEQFF
CDR3 DNA: TGTGCCAGCAGCCCCCGAGGGACAGGGGGCGCGTCCAATGAGCAGTTCTTC

CDR3 length: 19
V gene: TRBV7-2
clone size: few
J gene: TRBJ2-5
D gene: TRBD2
CDR3 protein: CASSLAQRLAGGREETQYF
CDR3 DNA: TGTGCCAGCAGCTTAGCGCAACGACTAGCGGGAGGGAGGGAAGAGACCCAGTACTTC

CDR3 length: 15
V gene: TRBV28
clone size: NA
J gene: TRBJ2-1
D gene: TRBD2
CDR3 protein: CASSFERGAYNEQFF
CDR3 DNA: TGTGCCAGCAGTTTCGAGCGGGGGGCCTACAATGAGCAGTTCTTC

CDR3 length: 15
V gene: TRBV28
clone size: NA
J gene: TRBJ2-7
D gene: NA
CDR3 protein: CASSLPDRGRYEQYF
CDR3 DNA: TGTGCCAGCAGTTTGCCCGACCGGGGCCGCTACGAGCAGTACTTC

CDR3 length: 13
V gene: TRBV6-6
clone size: few
J gene: TRBJ2-1
D gene: TRBD2
CDR3 protein: CASRKRERNEQFF
CDR3 DNA: TGTGCCAGCAGGAAGCGGGAGCGCAATGAGCAGTTCTTC

CDR3 length: 14
V gene: TRBV28
clone size: few
J gene: TRBJ2-7
D gene: TRBD1
CDR3 protein: CASRIPGQGSEQYF
CDR3 DNA: TGTGCCAGCAGGATTCCGGGACAGGGGTCCGAGCAGTACTTC

CDR3 length: 15
V gene: TRBV4-3
clone size: few
J gene: TRBJ2-1
D gene: NA
CDR3 protein: CASSQRITRDNEQFF
CDR3 DNA: TGCGCCAGCAGCCAACGGATTACACGGGACAATGAGCAGTTCTTC

CDR3 length: 13
V gene: TRBV24-1
clone size: many
J gene: TRBJ1-2
D gene: NA
CDR3 protein: CATSGEPYYGYTF
CDR3 DNA: TGTGCCACCAGTGGGGAGCCCTACTATGGCTACACCTTC

CDR3 length: 15
V gene: TRBV7-6
clone size: NA
J gene: TRBJ2-3
D gene: NA
CDR3 protein: CASSLMGPSTDTQYF
CDR3 DNA: TGTGCCAGCAGCTTAATGGGCCCCAGCACAGATACGCAGTATTTT

CDR3 length: 14
V gene: TRBV7-9
clone size: NA
J gene: TRBJ2-6
D gene: NA
CDR3 protein: CARLEGTGANVLTF
CDR3 DNA: TGTGCCAGATTGGAGGGAACTGGGGCCAACGTCCTGACTTTC

CDR3 length: 17
V gene: TRBV6-2/TRBV6-3
clone size: many
J gene: TRBJ2-7
D gene: TRBD2
CDR3 protein: CASSSHLSAGGKNEQYF
CDR3 DNA: TGTGCCAGCAGTTCCCACCTTTCGGCGGGAGGGAAGAACGAGCAGTACTTC

CDR3 length: 12
V gene: TRBV3-1
clone size: NA
J gene: TRBJ2-1
D gene: NA
CDR3 protein: CASSHDSNEQFF
CDR3 DNA: TGTGCCAGCAGCCACGACAGCAATGAGCAGTTCTTC

CDR3 length: 14
V gene: TRBV6-2/TRBV6-3
clone size: NA
J gene: TRBJ2-7
D gene: NA
CDR3 protein: CASSSGWGAYEQYF
CDR3 DNA: TGTGCCAGCAGTTCCGGTTGGGGAGCCTACGAGCAGTACTTC

CDR3 length: 11
V gene: TRBV20-1
clone size: NA
J gene: TRBJ2-1
D gene: NA
CDR3 protein: CSARDSQESFF
CDR3 DNA: TGCAGTGCTAGAGATTCCCAGGAGTCTTTCTTC

CDR3 length: 15
V gene: TRBV2
clone size: few
J gene: TRBJ2-4
D gene: TRBD2
CDR3 protein: CASKGLAGAKNIQYF
CDR3 DNA: TGTGCCAGCAAGGGACTAGCAGGTGCCAAAAACATTCAGTACTTC

CDR3 length: 11
V gene: TRBV20-1
clone size: NA
J gene: TRBJ1-1
D gene: NA
CDR3 protein: CSAAGSTEAFF
CDR3 DNA: TGCAGTGCTGCAGGGAGCACTGAAGCTTTCTTT

CDR3 length: 14
V gene: TRBV5-6
clone size: few
J gene: TRBJ2-7
D gene: NA
CDR3 protein: CASSLLVLAGEQYF
CDR3 DNA: TGTGCCAGCAGCTTGTTGGTTCTAGCAGGCGAGCAGTACTTC

CDR3 length: 14
V gene: TRBV10-3
clone size: NA
J gene: TRBJ1-1
D gene: TRBD1
CDR3 protein: CAISESGQGLEAFF
CDR3 DNA: TGTGCCATCAGTGAGTCAGGACAGGGGCTTGAAGCTTTCTTT

CDR3 length: 15
V gene: TRBV3-1
clone size: many
J gene: TRBJ2-5
D gene: TRBD2
CDR3 protein: CASSAPGLAWETQYF
CDR3 DNA: TGTGCCAGCAGCGCACCGGGACTAGCATGGGAGACCCAGTACTTC

CDR3 length: 15
V gene: TRBV12-3/TRBV12-4
clone size: few
J gene: TRBJ2-1
D gene: NA
CDR3 protein: CASTDRAGAEREQFF
CDR3 DNA: TGTGCCAGCACCGATCGGGCAGGGGCGGAGAGGGAGCAGTTCTTC

CDR3 length: 17
V gene: TRBV4-3
clone size: NA
J gene: TRBJ2-4
D gene: TRBD2
CDR3 protein: CASSQDVAGVAKNIQYF
CDR3 DNA: TGCGCCAGCAGCCAAGATGTGGCGGGGGTAGCCAAAAACATTCAGTACTTC

CDR3 length: 14
V gene: TRBV6-5
clone size: few
J gene: TRBJ2-5
D gene: NA
CDR3 protein: CASSYPQGKETQYF
CDR3 DNA: TGTGCCAGCAGTTATCCTCAGGGGAAAGAGACCCAGTACTTC

CDR3 length: 12
V gene: TRBV7-9
clone size: NA
J gene: TRBJ2-7
D gene: NA
CDR3 protein: CASSSPGNEQYF
CDR3 DNA: TGTGCCAGCAGCTCGCCGGGGAACGAGCAGTACTTC

CDR3 length: 15
V gene: TRBV6-1
clone size: NA
J gene: TRBJ2-7
D gene: NA
CDR3 protein: CASSTSGAGSYEQYF
CDR3 DNA: TGTGCCAGCAGTACAAGTGGGGCTGGGTCCTACGAGCAGTACTTC

CDR3 length: 17
V gene: TRBV18
clone size: few
J gene: TRBJ2-7
D gene: TRBD2
CDR3 protein: CASSPGTSGSFHYEQYF
CDR3 DNA: TGTGCCAGCTCACCAGGGACTAGCGGGAGCTTTCACTACGAGCAGTACTTC

CDR3 length: 13
V gene: TRBV30
clone size: few
J gene: TRBJ1-1
D gene: NA
CDR3 protein: CAWSVGSGGEAFF
CDR3 DNA: TGTGCCTGGAGTGTGGGTTCGGGAGGTGAAGCTTTCTTT

CDR3 length: 17
V gene: TRBV5-1
clone size: few
J gene: TRBJ2-3
D gene: TRBD2
CDR3 protein: CASSRNPSGGSTDTQYF
CDR3 DNA: TGCGCCAGCAGCCGTAACCCTAGCGGGGGGTCCACAGATACGCAGTATTTT

CDR3 length: 14
V gene: TRBV6-1
clone size: NA
J gene: TRBJ1-4
D gene: NA
CDR3 protein: CASETVSGPEKLFF
CDR3 DNA: TGTGCCAGCGAAACAGTTTCAGGACCTGAAAAACTGTTTTTT

CDR3 length: 14
V gene: TRBV7-9
clone size: few
J gene: TRBJ1-2
D gene: TRBD1
CDR3 protein: CASSSSDRDRGYTF
CDR3 DNA: TGTGCCAGCAGCTCCTCAGACAGGGATCGCGGCTACACCTTC

CDR3 length: 12
V gene: TRBV12-3/TRBV12-4
clone size: NA
J gene: TRBJ2-2
D gene: NA
CDR3 protein: CASRIPPGELFF
CDR3 DNA: TGTGCCAGCAGAATCCCCCCCGGGGAGCTGTTTTTT